This is a list of T cell receptor beta chains from one sample in a study of identical twins. TCRdb reprocessed the 5' RACE reads via MiXCR and lists one record per CDR3 protein. The table lists over 500,000 distinct CDR3 sequences, about 20% of them singletons. These data also formed part of another study, on T cells expressing NK-cell markers.

The sequenced material came from CD4+ T cells sorted from blood. These receptors came from a woman between 18 and 29 years old in good health. Each CDR3 is given with its conserved first and last residue. A D gene is named only where the DNA matches it firmly. Size values are once, few and many counts, or a class for expanded clones, and some rows have none.

d_gene	v_gene	j_gene	abundance	CDR3nt	CDR3aa
.	TRBV20-1	TRBJ1-1	.	TGCAGTGCTAGAGATGTTCGTGACACTGAAGCTATCTTT	CSARDVRDTEAIF
TRBD1	TRBV5-1	TRBJ2-3	few	TGCGCCAGCTGCAGGACAGGGGACAACACAGATACGCAGTATTTT	CASCRTGDNTDTQYF
TRBD2	TRBV11-2	TRBJ2-7	few	TGTGCCAGCAGCTTCCGGGCGAACCTAGCGGGAACCTACGAGCAGTACTTC	CASSFRANLAGTYEQYF
TRBD1	TRBV3-1	TRBJ1-1	many	TGTGCCAGCAGATACGACGACAGGGGCGATACTGAAGCTTTCTTT	CASRYDDRGDTEAFF
TRBD2	TRBV6-1	TRBJ2-4	.	TGTGCCAGCAGTAGGGGGAGCGGGGGGAACATTCAGTACTTC	CASSRGSGGNIQYF
TRBD2	TRBV6-5	TRBJ2-3	.	TGTGCCAGCAGTTACGGCGGGAGGGCCGCCGATACGCAGTATTTT	CASSYGGRAADTQYF
.	TRBV11-3	TRBJ2-2	.	TGTGCCAGCAGAGCAGGCTCCGCGAACACCGGGGAGCTGTTTTTT	CASRAGSANTGELFF
TRBD2	TRBV5-6	TRBJ2-1	few	TGTGCCAGCAGTTCTACCGGACTAGCGGTGTACAATGAGCAGTTCTTC	CASSSTGLAVYNEQFF
.	TRBV27	TRBJ2-7	.	TGTGCCAGCAGTTCCCATGCCTACTACGAGCAGTACTTC	CASSSHAYYEQYF
TRBD1	TRBV20-1	TRBJ1-2	.	TGCAGTGCTAGAACAGGACAGGTTAATGGCTACACCTTC	CSARTGQVNGYTF
.	TRBV7-9	TRBJ2-5	.	TGTGCCAGCAGCTTAGCGTCGGCAGGCCAAGAGACCCAGTACTTC	CASSLASAGQETQYF
TRBD1	TRBV3-1	TRBJ1-3	.	TGTGCCAGCAGCTACCCGGGACAGACAAACACCATATATTTT	CASSYPGQTNTIYF
.	TRBV12-3/TRBV12-4	TRBJ2-3	.	TGTGCCAGCAGTTTATGGCAGCCATTTACCTCTAGCACAGATACGCAGTATTTT	CASSLWQPFTSSTDTQYF
.	TRBV5-1	TRBJ2-3	.	TGCGCCAGCAGCCGACTGGATAGCACAGATACGCAGTATTTT	CASSRLDSTDTQYF
TRBD1	TRBV20-1	TRBJ2-7	few	TGCAGTGCTACAGGGGGCTATTACTACGAGCAGTACTTC	CSATGGYYYEQYF
.	TRBV20-1	TRBJ2-5	few	TGCAGTGCTAGGGCCCGGACAGGAGGGCAAGAGACCCAGTACTTC	CSARARTGGQETQYF
.	TRBV7-2	TRBJ2-7	many	TGTGCCAGCAGCTCGAACCGGGCCTCTTACGAGCAGTACTTC	CASSSNRASYEQYF
.	TRBV21-1	TRBJ2-1	few	TGTGCCAGCAGCAAAAGAGAGGGGTTCTCCTACAATGAGCAGTTCTTC	CASSKREGFSYNEQFF
.	TRBV29-1	TRBJ2-1	many	TGCAGCGTTGAAAAGGGTTACTCCTACAATGAGCAGTTCTTC	CSVEKGYSYNEQFF
TRBD2	TRBV7-6	TRBJ2-5	few	TGTGCCAGCAGCCCCCGACTAGCGGAGGGGGCAGAGACCCAGTACTTC	CASSPRLAEGAETQYF
.	TRBV10-3	TRBJ2-2	.	TGTGCCATCAGTGAACTAGCAAGCACCGGGGAGCTGTTTTTT	CAISELASTGELFF
.	TRBV5-1	TRBJ2-7	many	TGCGCCAGCAGCGAGGACGGCGGGTTCAACGAGCAGTACTTC	CASSEDGGFNEQYF
.	TRBV29-1	TRBJ2-1	few	TGCAGCGCCGTGATCACAGAGCAGTTCTTC	CSAVITEQFF
.	TRBV5-5	TRBJ2-4	few	TGTGCCAGCAGCTTGGGGGGCAGCTACTCTAAAAACATTCAGTACTTC	CASSLGGSYSKNIQYF
.	TRBV6-5	TRBJ1-6	.	TGTGCCAGCAGTATAGCTCACACGACAGACAATTCACCCCTCCACTTT	CASSIAHTTDNSPLHF
.	TRBV10-3	TRBJ2-3	.	TGTGCCATCTCGTCTGGAACAGATACGCAGTATTTT	CAISSGTDTQYF
TRBD2	TRBV7-2	TRBJ2-7	few	TGTGCCAGCAGCTTAGGGCTAGCGGGGGAAACCTACGAGCAGTACTTC	CASSLGLAGETYEQYF
.	TRBV6-5	TRBJ2-5	.	TGTGCCAGCAGTTACAACCATGGGGAGACCCAGTACTTC	CASSYNHGETQYF
.	TRBV6-1	TRBJ1-2	many	TGTGCCAGCAGCGGACCCGGACAGTACGGCTACACCTTC	CASSGPGQYGYTF
.	TRBV12-3/TRBV12-4	TRBJ1-5	few	TGTGCCAGCAGTTTAGAGGGGGATAGCAATCAGCCCCAGCATTTT	CASSLEGDSNQPQHF
.	TRBV5-1	TRBJ1-2	few	TGCGCCAGCAGCGTACAAGCTAACTATGGCTACACCTTC	CASSVQANYGYTF
.	TRBV12-3/TRBV12-4	TRBJ2-7	few	TGTGCCAGCAGTCCCTTGAACCCCCCCTACGAGCAGTACTTC	CASSPLNPPYEQYF
TRBD1	TRBV29-1	TRBJ1-3	few	TGCAGCGTTCATACAGGGGAAGCGACTGGAAACACCATATATTTT	CSVHTGEATGNTIYF
.	TRBV6-5	TRBJ2-7	.	TGTGCCAGTAATTCAGGGCACGGGGAGCAGTACTTC	CASNSGHGEQYF
.	TRBV5-1	TRBJ2-7	.	TGCGCCAGCAGCTTGGGGGTGACAGCCTCCTACGAGCAGTACTTC	CASSLGVTASYEQYF
.	TRBV6-2/TRBV6-3	TRBJ2-7	few	TGTGCCAGCGAACGAAGACAGTCCTACGAGCAGTACTTC	CASERRQSYEQYF
.	TRBV5-1	TRBJ1-1	few	TGCGCCAGCAGCACGCAGGGTTGGAACACTGAAGCTTTCTTT	CASSTQGWNTEAFF
.	TRBV20-1	TRBJ1-2	.	TGCAGTGTCGACAGCCCAATGAGTGGCTACACCTTC	CSVDSPMSGYTF
.	TRBV12-3/TRBV12-4	TRBJ1-2	.	TGTGCCAGCAGTTCTTCAGGGGCGGCGGGCTATGGCTACACCTTC	CASSSSGAAGYGYTF
.	TRBV7-2	TRBJ2-1	.	TGTGCCAGCAGCGGAACAGGGGGGGTATACAATGAGCAGTTCTTC	CASSGTGGVYNEQFF